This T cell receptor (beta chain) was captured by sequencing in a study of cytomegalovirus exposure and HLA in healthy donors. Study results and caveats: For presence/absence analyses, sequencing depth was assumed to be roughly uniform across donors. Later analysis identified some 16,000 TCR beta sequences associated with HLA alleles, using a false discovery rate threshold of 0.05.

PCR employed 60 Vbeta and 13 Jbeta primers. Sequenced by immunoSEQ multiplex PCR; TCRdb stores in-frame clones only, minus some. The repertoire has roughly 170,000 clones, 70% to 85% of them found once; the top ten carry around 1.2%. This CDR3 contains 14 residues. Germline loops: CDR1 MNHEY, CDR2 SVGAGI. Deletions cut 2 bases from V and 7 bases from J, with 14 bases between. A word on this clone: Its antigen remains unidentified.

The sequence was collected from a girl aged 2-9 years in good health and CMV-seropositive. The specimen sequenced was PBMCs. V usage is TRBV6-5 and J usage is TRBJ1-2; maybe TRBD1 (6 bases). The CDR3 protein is CASSYGRGSGGYTF. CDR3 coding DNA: TGTGCCAGCAGTTACGGCAGGGGAAGCGGTGGCTACACCTTC.